This T cell receptor beta chain was identified during a study of shared clonotypes between healthy human individuals. Study outcomes and limitations: Despite large depth, sorted-subset datasets appeared incompletely sequenced.

Comments on this clone: The target antigen is unknown.

CDR1 is SGHTA, CDR2 FQGNSA, per germline. V lost 5 bases to trimming and J lost 3 bases; unmatched junction nucleotides: 11. The CDR3 covers 18 residues. Sequenced by immunoSEQ multiplex PCR; TCRdb stores in-frame clones only, minus some. The table has roughly 700,000 clones, 80% to 95% seen once. The receptor's source is a man between 18 and 35 years old in good health. Some clones in this sample may be carry-over from other donors' samples. Sequenced material: memory CD8+ T cells from PBMCs. Described subset: CD45RO+ cells pooled with CCR7-negative TemRA cells. V gene TRBV7-2 combines with J gene TRBJ2-2, with 11 bases that match TRBD2. CDR3 sequence reads: CASSPGLAEPAYTGELFF. Here the CDR3 DNA reads TGTGCCAGCAGCCCGGGACTAGCGGAGCCGGCGTACACCGGGGAGCTGTTTTTT.